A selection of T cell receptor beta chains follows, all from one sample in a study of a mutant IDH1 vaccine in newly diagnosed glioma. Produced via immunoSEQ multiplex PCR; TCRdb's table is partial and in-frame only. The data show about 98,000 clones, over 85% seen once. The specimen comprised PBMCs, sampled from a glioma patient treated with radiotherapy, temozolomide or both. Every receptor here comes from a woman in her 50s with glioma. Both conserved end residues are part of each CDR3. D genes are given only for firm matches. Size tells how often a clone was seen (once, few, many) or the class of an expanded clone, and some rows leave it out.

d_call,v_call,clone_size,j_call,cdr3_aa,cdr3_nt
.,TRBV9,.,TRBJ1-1,CASSVGGTEAFF,TGTGCCAGCAGCGTAGGGGGGACTGAAGCTTTCTTT
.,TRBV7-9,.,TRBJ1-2,CASSIQGQDGYTF,TGTGCCAGCAGCATACAGGGACAAGACGGCTACACCTTC
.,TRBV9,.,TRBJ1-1,CASSLAPRQSTEAFF,TGTGCCAGCAGCTTAGCCCCTCGACAGTCCACTGAAGCTTTCTTT
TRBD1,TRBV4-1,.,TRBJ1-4,CASSYARDRLPATNEKLFF,TGCGCCAGCAGCTACGCTAGGGACAGACTACCCGCAACTAATGAAAAACTGTTTTTT
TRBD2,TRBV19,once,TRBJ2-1,CASSPGTSGYNEQFF,TGTGCCAGTAGTCCGGGGACTAGCGGATACAATGAGCAGTTCTTC
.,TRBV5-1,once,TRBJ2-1,CASSLTGYNEQFF,TGCGCCAGCAGCTTGACAGGGTACAATGAGCAGTTCTTC
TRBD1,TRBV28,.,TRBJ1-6,CASTATADRGGSPLHF,TGTGCCAGCACCGCGACCGCGGACAGGGGTGGTTCACCCCTCCACTTT
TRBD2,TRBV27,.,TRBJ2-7,CASSYSGGFSYEQYF,TGTGCCAGCAGTTACAGCGGGGGCTTTTCCTACGAGCAGTACTTC
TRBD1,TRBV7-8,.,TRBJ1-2,CASSLWTGPNYGYTF,TGTGCCAGCAGCCTGTGGACAGGGCCGAACTATGGCTACACCTTC
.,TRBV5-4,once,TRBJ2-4,CASSSRDLLAKNIQYF,TGTGCCAGCAGCTCCCGGGACCTACTAGCCAAAAACATTCAGTACTTC
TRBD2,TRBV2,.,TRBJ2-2,CASSGLAGRNTGELFF,TGTGCCAGCAGCGGACTAGCGGGGAGAAACACCGGGGAGCTGTTTTTT
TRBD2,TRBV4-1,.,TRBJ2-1,CASSPLGSGRRNEQFF,TGCGCCAGCAGCCCACTAGGAAGCGGGAGGAGGAATGAGCAGTTCTTC
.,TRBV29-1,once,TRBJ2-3,CSVRFDSSRDTQYF,TGCAGCGTTAGATTCGACAGCTCAAGAGATACGCAGTATTTT
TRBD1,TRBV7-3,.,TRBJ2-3,CASSSVGVTGGRADTQYF,TGTGCCAGCAGCTCCGTGGGGGTTACAGGGGGCAGGGCAGATACGCAGTATTTT
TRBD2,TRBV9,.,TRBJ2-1,CASSVDAGGRREQFF,TGTGCCAGCAGCGTAGATGCGGGAGGGCGGCGGGAGCAGTTCTTC
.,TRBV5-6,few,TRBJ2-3,CASSPGWGRSTDTQYF,TGTGCCAGCAGCCCGGGGTGGGGGCGTAGCACAGATACGCAGTATTTT
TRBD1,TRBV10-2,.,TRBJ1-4,CASRPTTGLALDEKLFF,TGCGCCAGCAGACCCACGACAGGGTTGGCTTTGGATGAAAAACTGTTTTTT
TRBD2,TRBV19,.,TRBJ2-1,CASSISSGRTRDEQFF,TGTGCCAGTAGTATAAGTAGCGGGAGGACCAGGGATGAGCAGTTCTTC
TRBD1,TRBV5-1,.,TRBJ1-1,CASSFSGQGSSEAFF,TGCGCCAGCAGCTTCAGCGGACAGGGATCTTCTGAAGCTTTCTTT
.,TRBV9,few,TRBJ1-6,CASSARGENNSPLHF,TGTGCCAGCAGCGCCAGGGGAGAGAATAATTCACCCCTCCACTTT
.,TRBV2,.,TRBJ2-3,CASSYSDTQYF,TGTGCCAGCAGTTACAGTGATACGCAGTATTTT
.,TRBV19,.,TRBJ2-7,CARTGYEQYF,TGTGCCAGGACAGGCTACGAGCAGTACTTC
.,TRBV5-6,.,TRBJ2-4,CASSPNAGAIPWKNIQYF,TGTGCCAGCAGCCCAAATGCGGGGGCGATTCCCTGGAAAAACATTCAGTACTTC
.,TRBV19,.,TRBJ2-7,CASSIAAGRTYEQYF,TGTGCCAGTAGTATTGCGGCAGGGAGGACCTACGAGCAGTACTTC
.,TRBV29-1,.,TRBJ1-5,CSVVTGGVGRPQHF,TGCAGCGTTGTGACAGGTGGTGTGGGTCGGCCCCAGCATTTT
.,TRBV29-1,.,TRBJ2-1,CSVGVPYNEQFF,TGCAGCGTAGGGGTCCCCTACAATGAGCAGTTCTTC
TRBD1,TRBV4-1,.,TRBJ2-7,CASSQDLGQGVYEQYF,TGCGCCAGCAGCCAAGATCTAGGACAGGGGGTCTACGAGCAGTACTTC
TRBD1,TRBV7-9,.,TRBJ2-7,CASRWTGEPEQYF,TGTGCCAGCCGCTGGACAGGGGAACCCGAGCAGTACTTC
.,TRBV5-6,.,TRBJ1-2,CASSLGVRATGYTF,TGTGCCAGCAGCTTGGGCGTACGGGCGACGGGCTACACCTTC
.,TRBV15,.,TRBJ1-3,CATSLDKFGNTIYF,TGTGCCACCAGCCTGGACAAATTCGGAAACACCATATATTTT
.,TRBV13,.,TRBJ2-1,CASSLGLGGEQFF,TGTGCCAGCAGCTTAGGACTAGGGGGTGAGCAGTTCTTC
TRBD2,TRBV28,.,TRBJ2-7,CASSRGGSYEQYF,TGTGCCAGCAGTCGCGGGGGGTCCTACGAGCAGTACTTC
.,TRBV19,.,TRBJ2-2,CASSRDRGGAGELFF,TGTGCCAGTAGCCGTGACAGGGGAGGGGCCGGGGAGCTGTTTTTT
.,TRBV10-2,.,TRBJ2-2,CASKSDRNTGELFF,TGCGCCAGCAAATCCGACAGAAACACCGGGGAGCTGTTTTTT
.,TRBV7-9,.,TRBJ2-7,CASSLISDEQYF,TGTGCCAGCAGCTTAATAAGTGACGAGCAGTACTTC
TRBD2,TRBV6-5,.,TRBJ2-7,CASSYSYGPGGEQYF,TGTGCCAGCAGTTACTCGTACGGACCGGGAGGGGAGCAGTACTTC
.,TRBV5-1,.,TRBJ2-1,CASSLVDRYNEQFF,TGCGCCAGCAGCTTAGTGGACAGATACAATGAGCAGTTCTTC
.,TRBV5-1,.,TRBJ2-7,CASSRQGFPGDEQYF,TGCGCCAGCAGCCGTCAGGGGTTTCCAGGGGACGAGCAGTACTTC
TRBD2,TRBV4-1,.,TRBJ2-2,CASSPLLAGVGTGELFF,TGCGCCAGCAGCCCACTACTAGCGGGGGTGGGCACCGGGGAGCTGTTTTTT
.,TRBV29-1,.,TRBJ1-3,CSIPGGADF,TGCAGCATCCCAGGCGGCGCGGATTTT
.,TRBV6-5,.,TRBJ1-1,CASSYSGIEDTEAFF,TGTGCCAGCAGTTACTCCGGGATAGAAGACACTGAAGCTTTCTTT